In its sample, the clone carrying this TCR beta chain was seen once. As yet, its antigen is unknown. Over 9 ml of fresh peripheral blood supplied the PBMCs. The source of the sample is a study of T cells in Graves' hyperthyroidism and ophthalmopathy. Germline V CDR1 and CDR2: ENHRY, SYGVKD. The CDR3 sequence is 16 residues long. V was clipped by 4 bases and J by 0 bases; unmatched bases: 6. Regions amplified from RNA transcripts were the TCR beta CDR3 regions. The HTBI primer set drove a first-round RT-PCR of the TCR CDR3. Via MiXCR, TCRdb re-called the multiplex PCR reads, giving one row per CDR3 protein. The sample yields 450,000 to 500,000 distinct CDR3 sequences, roughly 22% seen once. Whole-study findings and limits: Also found in blood were most expanded thyroid clonotypes above 0.001.

The receptor comes from a woman aged 70 to 79 with Graves' ophthalmopathy. The chain links TRBV10-3 to TRBJ1-3; 7 bases agree with TRBD1. What was sequenced was blood. CDR3 nucleotides: TGTGCCATCAGTGCGGGGACAGAACTCTCTGGAAACACCATATATTTT. Translated: CAISAGTELSGNTIYF.